These 14 T cell receptor beta chains share one sample of origin, sequenced in a study of cytomegalovirus exposure and HLA in healthy donors. Researchers ran the PCR with 60 Vbeta and 13 Jbeta primers. The protocol was immunoSEQ multiplex PCR, while the TCRdb copy is restricted to in-frame clones and leaves out a portion. The data hold about 150,000 clones, with 79% observed a single time. Material for sequencing was PBMCs. Every receptor here comes from a man aged 35-49 years in good health and CMV-seropositive.

The chain carries TRBV30 and TRBJ1-2; a weak D match, TRBD1 (6 bases). CDR3 length: 15 amino acids. The ends were cut back, 4 bases at V and 0 bases at J, with 15 bases in the middle. CDR1 is GTSNPN and CDR2 is SVGIG in the germline V gene (reference sequence). CDR3 residues: CAWTPGTYPNYGYTF. CDR3 coding DNA: TGTGCCTGGACACCCGGGACATACCCTAACTATGGCTACACCTTC.

This clone was observed a few times. V gene TRBV19 combines with J gene TRBJ2-7; TRBD1 matches at 7 bases. Germline V gene sequence: CDR1 LNHDA, CDR2 SQIVND (reference sequence). Unmatched junction bases numbered 3, after V lost 3 bases and J lost 1 base. This CDR3 spans 14 amino acids. The chain's CDR3 is CASSMTGRSYEQYF. The CDR3 nucleotides read TGTGCCAGTAGTATGACAGGGCGGTCCTACGAGCAGTACTTC.

The chain couples TRBV7-9 to TRBJ1-6; no clear D gene. Trimming stripped 1 base from V and 14 bases from J, with 12 bases between. The CDR3 totals 13 residues. Germline-derived CDR1 and CDR2 are SEHNR and FQNEAQ (reference sequence). CDR3 loop: CASSLDMGAALHF. CDR3 coding DNA: TGTGCCAGCAGCTTAGATATGGGAGCGGCCCTCCACTTT.

The rearrangement uses TRBV6-5 and TRBJ1-1; TRBD1 aligns across 12 bases. In germline, CDR1 is MNHEY, CDR2 SVGAGI. This CDR3 is built from 13 residues. V gave up 6 bases and J gave up 6 bases; unmatched junction bases: 2. The CDR3 is CASRRDRGPEAFF. The CDR3 nucleotides are TGTGCCAGCAGGCGGGACAGGGGGCCTGAAGCTTTCTTT.

The chain links TRBV6-5 to TRBJ2-1; 8 bases agree with TRBD1. CDR3 size: 15 residues. V trimming: 4 bases; J trimming: 2 bases; junction bases outside the gene matches: 4. The germline gives CDR1 MNHEY, CDR2 SVGAGI. The CDR3 DNA is TGTGCCAGCAGTTTGAGACAGGGGACCTACAATGAGCAGTTCTTC. Translating gives CASSLRQGTYNEQFF.

About this clone: An end of the junction does not agree with germline; a read error may underlie this. Other DNA sequences within the sample encode an identical CDR3. The V and J genes are TRBV6-1 and TRBJ1-6; D possibly corresponds to TRBD1 (6 bases). Germline V gives CDR1 MNHNS, CDR2 SASEGT. The CDR3 has 14 residues. The CDR3: CAGRDGQYNSPLHF. The CDR3 DNA is TGTGCCGGACGTGACGGACAGTATAACTCACCCCTCCACTTT.

This sequence joins TRBV23-1 and TRBJ2-5, with TRBD1 matching over 8 bases. TRBV23-1 is designated an ORF whose function remains uncertain. V gave up 2 bases and J gave up 5 bases; unmatched junction bases: 10. This CDR3 contains 16 residues. The CDR3 region is CASSQRQGAVVETQYF. In DNA form, the CDR3 reads TGCGCCAGCAGTCAAAGGCAGGGGGCGGTAGTGGAGACCCAGTACTTC.

The chain is built from TRBV10-1 and TRBJ2-3; 10 bases line up with TRBD2. This CDR3 contains 15 residues. Unmatched junction bases numbered 7, after V lost 6 bases and J lost 4 bases. Germline V CDR1 and CDR2: WNHNN, SYGVQD (reference sequence). The CDR3 bases are TGCGCCAGCAGCCCCACTAGCGGGGCACCAGATACGCAGTATTTT. Residues: CASSPTSGAPDTQYF.

The chain links TRBV6-1 to TRBJ2-7; D unclear. Deletions cut 3 bases from V and 0 bases from J, with 12 bases between. This CDR3 contains 15 residues. Germline CDR1 is MNHNS and CDR2 is SASEGT. The CDR3 here is CASSDMRLSSYEQYF. The CDR3 DNA reads as TGTGCCAGCAGTGACATGCGGTTATCCTCCTACGAGCAGTACTTC.

The V gene is TRBV29-1, the J gene TRBJ2-1; perhaps TRBD2 as D (5 bases). This CDR3 is built from 12 residues. Trimming left V 6 bases short and J 4 bases short, with 10 bases between. The germline V gene has CDR1 SQVTM and CDR2 ANQGSEA. As DNA, the CDR3 is TGCAGCGTGGAGGAGAGATACAATGAGCAGTTCTTC. Translated: CSVEERYNEQFF.

The V and J genes are TRBV9 and TRBJ1-6, with TRBD1 identical over 8 bases. This CDR3 has 14 residues. V was pared by 4 bases and J by 7 bases, with 4 bases of the junction left unmatched. Germline V lookup: CDR1 SGDLS, CDR2 YYNGEE. CDR3 DNA: TGTGCCAGCAGCCCGGGACAGGAGAATTCACCCCTCCACTTT. The encoded protein is CASSPGQENSPLHF.

This clone came up once. V gene TRBV4-2 combines with J gene TRBJ2-5, with D perhaps TRBD2 (6 bases). The DNA end favors TRBJ2-7, so the J call may be wrong. Germline V CDR1 and CDR2: LGHNA, YNFKEQ. The CDR3 loop spans 14 amino acids. The CDR3 DNA sequence: TGTGCCAGCAGCAGGACGGGAGAGGGCTACGAGCAGTACTTC. This sequence encodes CASSRTGEGYEQYF.

J is TRBJ1-1 and V is TRBV30; D not resolved. The CDR3 consists of 12 residues. The V gene lost 1 base and the J gene lost 6 bases, with 9 bases spanning the gap. The germline CDR1 and CDR2 sequences are GTSNPN and SVGIG (reference sequence). CDR3 in amino acids: CAWSGEAAEAFF. CDR3 sequence (DNA): TGTGCCTGGAGTGGCGAGGCCGCTGAAGCTTTCTTT.

The sample holds one count of this clone. The J gene is TRBJ1-3, the V gene TRBV5-8; tentatively, D is TRBD1 (5 bases). The V end was cut by 4 bases, the J end by 0 bases, with 11 bases between. The CDR3 runs 15 residues. Germline-derived CDR1 and CDR2 are SGHTS and YDEGEE. CDR3 in amino acids: CASSLDRFSGNTIYF. The CDR3 DNA reads TGTGCCAGCAGCCTAGACAGATTCTCTGGAAACACCATATATTTT.